The 30 T cell receptor beta chains presented below share a single source sample, sequenced in a study of long-term antiretroviral therapy in people with HIV. The authors ran the immunoSEQ assay, v3.0, at survey level. Assay: immunoSEQ multiplex PCR; the TCRdb copy retains only in-frame clones and omits some. The sample includes fewer than 35,000 clones, approximately 80% seen only once; the top ten take approximately 8.4%. The sequences come from unsorted PBMCs, collected 3.1 years after starting antiretroviral therapy. The source of these receptors is a woman in her forties or fifties with HIV.

This clone has only a few counts. V is TRBV30 and J is TRBJ1-6; weak D call: TRBD1 (5 bases). Per germline, CDR1 GTSNPN and CDR2 SVGIG (reference sequence). V was shortened by 3 bases and J by 5 bases, with 14 bases between the two germline ends. The CDR3 extends over 15 amino acids. CDR3 DNA: TGTGCCTGGAGCCGGGACCTACCCAATAATTCACCCCTCCACTTT. Protein sequence: CAWSRDLPNNSPLHF.

J is TRBJ2-2 and V is TRBV18, with D maybe TRBD1 (6 bases). This CDR3 has 17 residues. The germline V gene encodes CDR1 KGHSH and CDR2 LQKENI. Between the trimmed V and J ends, which lost 0 bases and 0 bases, there was a span of 11 bases. The CDR3, as DNA: TGTGCCAGCTCACCACCGGGACACCTTTCGAACACCGGGGAGCTGTTTTTT. Encoded protein: CASSPPGHLSNTGELFF.

This chain joins TRBV10-3 and TRBJ2-5; TRBD1 might be the D (5 bases). The CDR3 has 14 residues. Trimming pared 3 bases from V and 1 base from J, leaving 9 bases between. Germline CDR1 ENHRY, CDR2 SYGVKD. DNA of the CDR3: TGTGCCATCAGTGAAACAGGTCCCCAAGAGACCCAGTACTTC. This codes for CAISETGPQETQYF.

The chain links TRBV5-1 to TRBJ1-5; D is ambiguous. Germline-derived CDR1 and CDR2 are SGHRS and YFSETQ. The CDR3 runs 16 residues. V lost 4 bases and J lost 0, with 14 bases in between. The CDR3 coding sequence is TGCGCCAGCAGCCTGGATGGAGGGTATAGCAATCAGCCCCAGCATTTT. Translated: CASSLDGGYSNQPQHF.

The gene calls are TRBV13 and TRBJ2-3; weak D call: TRBD2 (5 bases). Trimming removed 5 bases at V and 1 base at J, with 13 bases between. The CDR3 spans 15 residues. Germline V gene sequence: CDR1 PRHDT, CDR2 FYEKMQ (reference sequence). For the CDR3, the DNA is TGTGCCAGCAGCCCGGAGGTTGGGGGCACAGATACGCAGTATTTT. Amino acid sequence: CASSPEVGGTDTQYF.

The gene calls are TRBV7-2 and TRBJ1-3; TRBD1 aligns across 8 bases. The CDR3 runs 15 residues. Per the germline V gene, CDR1 is SGHTA and CDR2 is FQGNSA. J gave up 0 bases and V 5 bases, and 3 bases lay outside the gene matches. The CDR3 loop reads CASSPDRGSGNTIYF. CDR3 nucleotides: TGTGCCAGCAGCCCAGACAGGGGCTCTGGAAACACCATATATTTT.

The chain combines TRBV10-3 with TRBJ2-5, with 12 bases identical to TRBD1. Germline V CDR1 and CDR2: ENHRY, SYGVKD. V dropped 10 bases and J dropped 5; count of bases not matched to a gene: 5. This CDR3 comprises 13 residues. The CDR3 DNA reads as TGTGCCACCGGGACAGGGGGCAGGGAGACCCAGTACTTC. This codes for CATGTGGRETQYF.

The chain recombines TRBV5-5 with TRBJ1-1, with 9 bases matching TRBD1. This CDR3 is built from 14 residues. With 1 base clipped from V and 5 bases from J, the junction kept 3 bases outside the gene matches. Germline CDR1 is SGHKS and CDR2 is YYEKEE (reference sequence). CDR3: CASSLRGQGTEAFF. The DNA of the CDR3 is TGTGCCAGCAGCTTGCGAGGACAGGGGACTGAAGCTTTCTTT.

This clone showed up just once. The chain combines TRBV19 with TRBJ1-2; D not resolved. V was cut by 4 bases and J by 6 bases, with 21 bases left in between. Per germline, CDR1 LNHDA and CDR2 SQIVND (reference sequence). This CDR3 region has 16 residues. In nucleotides, the CDR3 is TGTGCCAGTAGTAGGGGATCGTGGGTCAAGGAGGATGGCTACACCTTC. Its translation is CASSRGSWVKEDGYTF.

The chain uses TRBV19 and TRBJ2-1; TRBD2 matches 8 bases. This CDR3 has 14 residues. Germline trimming cut 6 bases from V and 8 bases from J; bases unmatched to any gene: 9. Looked up from germline, CDR1 is LNHDA and CDR2 is SQIVND (reference sequence). CDR3 protein: CASSAGGPQDEQFF. DNA for the CDR3: TGTGCCAGTAGCGCGGGGGGTCCTCAGGATGAGCAGTTCTTC.

This clone was observed a single time. The chain links TRBV2 to TRBJ2-2; 7 bases are shared with TRBD1. In germline, CDR1 is SNHLY, CDR2 FYNNEI. This CDR3 is 15 amino acids long. V lost 6 bases to trimming and J lost 3 bases; unmatched junction nucleotides: 7. The CDR3 spells CASRLTGVDTGELFF. The CDR3 coding sequence is TGTGCCAGCAGGTTAACAGGGGTGGACACCGGGGAGCTGTTTTTT. Together with reference TRBV2 and TRBJ2-2, the CDR3 gives the full variable domain: EPEVTQTPSHQVTQMGQEVILRCVPISNHLYFYWYRQILGQKVEFLVSFYNNEISEKSEIFDDQFSVERPDGSNFTLKIRSTKLEDSAMYFCASRLTGVDTGELFFGEGSRLTVL.

CDR3 nucleotides: TGTGCCAGCAGTCACCGAGCCGAGGATCAGCCCCAGCATTTT. This gives the protein CASSHRAEDQPQHF. V and J are TRBV2 and TRBJ1-5, with D uncertain. Per germline, CDR1 SNHLY and CDR2 FYNNEI. The CDR3 spans 14 residues. Trimming pared 5 bases from V and 5 bases from J, leaving 13 bases between. Supplemented by reference TRBV2 and TRBJ1-5, the full variable domain reads EPEVTQTPSHQVTQMGQEVILRCVPISNHLYFYWYRQILGQKVEFLVSFYNNEISEKSEIFDDQFSVERPDGSNFTLKIRSTKLEDSAMYFCASSHRAEDQPQHFGDGTRLSIL.

A note on this clone: This sample also contains other DNA sequences that code for the same CDR3. The V gene is TRBV29-1, the J gene TRBJ1-2; D gene uncertain. This CDR3 has 15 amino acids. V was clipped by 4 bases and J by 2 bases, with 17 bases between them. CDR1 and CDR2 (germline): SQVTM, ANQGSEA. CDR3 coding DNA: TGCAGCGTTGGCCCCCGCTTAGTAGGGAACTATGGCTACACCTTC. It translates to CSVGPRLVGNYGYTF.

This CDR3 reads CASSLGGTASYEQYF. CDR3 nucleotide sequence: TGCGCCAGCAGCTTGGGCGGGACAGCCTCCTACGAGCAGTACTTC. The rearrangement joins TRBV5-1 to TRBJ2-7, with D possibly being TRBD1 (7 bases). This CDR3 is 15 amino acids long. The V gene lost 0 bases and the J gene lost 0 bases, with 10 bases spanning the gap. Germline-derived CDR1 and CDR2 are SGHRS and YFSETQ.

The chain combines TRBV14 with TRBJ1-2; 7 bases agree with TRBD1. Trimming took 2 bases from V and 4 from J; bases not matched to a gene: 7. CDR3 size: 15 residues. Germline V CDR1 and CDR2: SGHDN, FVKESK. CDR3 protein: CASSQLGQEFYGYTF. In DNA, the CDR3 is TGTGCCAGCAGCCAACTAGGACAGGAATTCTATGGCTACACCTTC.

The CDR3 is CASGRDSQETQYF. The CDR3, as DNA: TGTGCCAGCGGCCGGGACAGCCAAGAGACCCAGTACTTC. This chain uses TRBV7-2 with TRBJ2-5; 7 nucleotides align to TRBD1. From germline, CDR1 is SGHTA and CDR2 FQGNSA. The CDR3 is made up of 13 amino acids. Losses at the gene ends were 8 bases for V and 1 base for J; bases not matched to a gene: 4.

J is TRBJ2-3 and V is TRBV29-1, with D possibly matching TRBD2 (6 bases). V lost 7 bases and J 5 bases, leaving 19 bases between the germline ends. In germline, CDR1 is SQVTM, CDR2 ANQGSEA. This CDR3 contains 14 residues. CDR3 residues: CSATGWLAKDTQYF. For the CDR3, the DNA is TGCAGCGCCACGGGGTGGCTAGCGAAAGATACGCAGTATTTT.

The chain is built from TRBV11-2 and TRBJ2-7; TRBD2 matches at 14 bases. Trimming at V came to 5 bases and at J to 5 bases, leaving 5 bases not matched to a gene. The length of the CDR3 is 15 residues. In germline, CDR1 is SGHAT, CDR2 FQNNGV. The CDR3 sequence is CASSPQGLAGDEQYF. CDR3 DNA sequence: TGTGCCAGCAGCCCGCAGGGACTAGCGGGGGACGAGCAGTACTTC.

V and J are TRBV5-1 and TRBJ1-1, with D possibly being TRBD1 (6 bases). Germline V gene sequence: CDR1 SGHRS, CDR2 YFSETQ. V was cut by 2 bases and J by 1 base, with 12 bases left in between. The CDR3 runs 15 residues. CDR3 DNA sequence: TGCGCCAGCAGCTTACAGGGCGAGGGGAACACTGAAGCTTTCTTT. This encodes CASSLQGEGNTEAFF.

This clone was recorded once. The gene calls are TRBV11-2 and TRBJ1-3; tentative D call: TRBD1 (6 bases). The CDR3 covers 17 residues. Germline V gene data show CDR1 as SGHAT and CDR2 as FQNNGV. V dropped 4 bases and J dropped 1 base, with 17 bases sitting between them. Here the CDR3 reads CASSSTRQDGSGNTIYF. CDR3 nucleotides: TGTGCCAGCAGCTCCACGCGACAGGATGGGTCTGGAAACACCATATATTTT.

This clone came up a few times. The chain carries TRBV7-2 and TRBJ2-7; 9 bases are a match to TRBD1. The CDR3 loop spans 15 amino acids. Germline V lookup: CDR1 SGHTA, CDR2 FQGNSA. The CDR3 sequence: CASSLDRGFSHEQYV. The CDR3 DNA sequence: TGTGCCAGCAGCCTAGACAGGGGGTTCTCCCACGAGCAGTACGTC.

This clone has only a few counts. J is TRBJ1-5 and V is TRBV30, with a tentative D call TRBD1 (6 bases). The germline V gene has CDR1 GTSNPN and CDR2 SVGIG (reference sequence). Trimming took 0 bases from V and 5 from J, leaving 8 bases between them. The CDR3 has 13 residues. CDR3: CAWSVGGYQPQHF. CDR3 in DNA: TGTGCCTGGAGTGTAGGGGGATATCAGCCCCAGCATTTT.

V is TRBV5-4 and J is TRBJ1-1, with D unresolved. Trimming left V 4 bases short and J 0 bases short, with 13 bases between. CDR1 SGHNT and CDR2 YYREEE come from the germline V gene (reference sequence). The CDR3 is 15 amino acids. DNA for the CDR3: TGTGCCAGCAGCCTTCAGCGCCAAATGAACACTGAAGCTTTCTTT. Its translation is CASSLQRQMNTEAFF.

Only one count was recorded for this clone. The rearrangement joins TRBV19 to TRBJ1-5; tentatively, D is TRBD1 (5 bases). Germline lookup yields CDR1 LNHDA and CDR2 SQIVND (reference sequence). The CDR3 totals 13 residues. The germline V and J ends were trimmed by 1 base and 7 bases, with 8 bases remaining between them. In DNA form, the CDR3 reads TGTGCCAGTAGTATAGGGGGCCGGCAGCCCCAGCATTTT. Its protein product is CASSIGGRQPQHF.

The chain recombines TRBV15 with TRBJ2-3; D may be TRBD1 or TRBD2 (5 bases each). There are 15 residues in the CDR3. V lost 4 bases to trimming and J lost 0 bases, with 11 bases between them. Germline CDR1 is LNHNV and CDR2 is YYDKDF (reference sequence). The CDR3 spells CATSTGTASTDTQYF. In nucleotides, the CDR3 is TGTGCCACCAGCACCGGGACGGCTAGCACAGATACGCAGTATTTT.

This clone was recorded a few times. The chain combines TRBV9 with TRBJ1-4; D call uncertain. The CDR3 sequence is 12 residues long. V shed 5 bases and J shed 10 bases, with 12 bases lying between them. The germline V gene encodes CDR1 SGDLS and CDR2 YYNGEE. The CDR3 DNA reads as TGTGCCAGCAGTGGTCCGGGAGGAAAACTGTTTTTT. Residues: CASSGPGGKLFF.

This rearrangement joins TRBV2 to TRBJ1-3, with 8 bases fitting TRBD1. This CDR3 is built from 14 residues. Trimming took 11 bases from V and 1 from J; bases not matched to a gene: 7. Germline values: CDR1 SNHLY, CDR2 FYNNEI. CDR3 region: CASLDRASGNTIYF. The CDR3 DNA sequence: TGTGCCTCCTTGGACAGGGCGTCTGGAAACACCATATATTTT.

The chain uses TRBV10-2 and TRBJ1-5; D is unresolved. With 5 bases removed from V and 2 bases from J, the gap between germline ends came to 13 bases. Looked up from germline, CDR1 is WSHSY and CDR2 is SAAADI. The CDR3 covers 15 residues. As DNA, the CDR3 is TGCGCCAGCAGTCCCGTACAGAACGGCAATCAGCCCCAGCATTTT. Residues: CASSPVQNGNQPQHF.

CDR3 sequence: CASSLRNSNQPQHF. As DNA, the CDR3 is TGTGCCAGCAGCTTGAGGAACAGCAATCAGCCCCAGCATTTT. The chain recombines TRBV5-6 with TRBJ1-5; D is unresolved. From germline, CDR1 is SGHDT and CDR2 YYEEEE. This CDR3 is 14 amino acids long. V lost 1 base to trimming and J lost 1 base, with 6 bases between them. Full variable domain (remainder filled in from reference TRBV5-6 and TRBJ1-5): DAGVTQSPTHLIKTRGQQVTLRCSPKSGHDTVSWYQQALGQGPQFIFQYYEEEERQRGNFPDRFSGHQFPNYSSELNVNALLLGDSALYLCASSLRNSNQPQHFGDGTRLSIL.

The J gene is TRBJ2-6, the V gene TRBV6-5; the D gene is possibly TRBD2 (5 bases). The V end was cut by 2 bases, the J end by 4 bases, with 9 bases between. Germline CDR1 is MNHEY and CDR2 is SVGAGI. CDR3 size: 15 residues. CDR3 in amino acids: CASSYRGSGANVLTF. The DNA for the CDR3 is TGTGCCAGCAGTTACCGAGGGTCCGGGGCCAACGTCCTGACTTTC.